This T cell receptor (beta chain) comes out of a study of shared clonotypes between healthy human individuals. Study conclusions and caveats: Non-shared clonotypes had lower generation probabilities than those shared by all four donors.

To note about this clone: Its antigen is still unknown.

Germline V gene data show CDR1 as SEHNR and CDR2 as FQNEAQ (reference sequence). Trimming stripped 5 bases from V and 8 bases from J, with 9 bases between. The CDR3 runs 11 residues. The donors, all of them Caucasian adults, lived in Nashville, Tennessee. Naive CD45RA+ and memory CD45RA-negative subsets were split from CD4+ cells. Each cell subset's genomic DNA was divided evenly among several immunoSEQ plates. Profiled with immunoSEQ multiplex PCR; TCRdb holds only in-frame clones, not every one. This table has approximately 980,000 clones, approximately 80% appearing once. The clonotype comes from a young man in good health. The rearrangement joins TRBV7-9 to TRBJ1-1; unclear D gene. The specimen sequenced was memory CD4+ T cells sorted from blood. Subset specified: CD45RA-negative fraction. DNA for the CDR3: TGTGCCAGCAGCCGCCTAGTCGAAGCTTTCTTT. Translated: CASSRLVEAFF.